This T cell receptor beta chain comes out of a study of T-cell memory formation after mild COVID-19. Findings and caveats of the study: A second wave of clones peaked on day 37, and their SARS-CoV-2 specificity went unconfirmed.

For this clonotype: The antigen remains undetermined.

This CDR3 spans 15 amino acids. The J segment lost 1 base and the V segment lost 8 bases, leaving 5 bases of the junction unmatched. The germline V gene encodes CDR1 SEHNR and CDR2 FQNEAQ (reference sequence). TCRdb used MiXCR to reprocess the 5' RACE reads, holding one entry per CDR3 protein. The data show under 550,000 distinct CDR3 sequences, approximately 18% seen once. Sequencing input: PBMCs or a T cell subset sorted from them (not recorded which). The J gene is TRBJ2-5, the V gene TRBV7-9, with 12 bases matching TRBD2. The receptor's source is an adult woman who had mild COVID-19 (a few samples of this study predate the infection). Cell type and time point are not known. The CDR3 sequence is CASGLAGGIQETQYF. The DNA of the CDR3 is TGTGCCAGCGGGCTAGCGGGAGGGATCCAAGAGACCCAGTACTTC.